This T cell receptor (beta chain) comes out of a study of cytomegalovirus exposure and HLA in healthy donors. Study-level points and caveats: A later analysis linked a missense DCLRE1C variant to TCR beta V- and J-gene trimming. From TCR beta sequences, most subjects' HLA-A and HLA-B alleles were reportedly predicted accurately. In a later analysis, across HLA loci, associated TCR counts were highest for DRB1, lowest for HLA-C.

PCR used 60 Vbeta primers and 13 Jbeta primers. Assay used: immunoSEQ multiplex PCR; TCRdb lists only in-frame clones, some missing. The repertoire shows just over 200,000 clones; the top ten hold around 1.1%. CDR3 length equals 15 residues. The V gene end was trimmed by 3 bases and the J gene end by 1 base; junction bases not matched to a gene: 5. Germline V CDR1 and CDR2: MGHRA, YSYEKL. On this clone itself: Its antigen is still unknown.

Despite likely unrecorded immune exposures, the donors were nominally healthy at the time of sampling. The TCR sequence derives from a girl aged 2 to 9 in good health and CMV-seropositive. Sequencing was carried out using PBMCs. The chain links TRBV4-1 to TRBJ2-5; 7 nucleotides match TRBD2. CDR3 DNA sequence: TGCGCCAGCAGCCAGGGCCTAGCGGTCCAAGAGACCCAGTACTTC. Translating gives CASSQGLAVQETQYF.